These T cell receptor beta chains were read from a single sample in a study of CD8 T cells in ankylosing spondylitis. TCRdb called the 5' RACE reads again in MiXCR, with one record for every CDR3 protein. Of 100,000 to 150,000 distinct CDR3 sequences detected, around 8.5% appear once; the ten largest clones hold approximately 3.4%. Sequenced sample: blood, either unsorted or a sorted T cell fraction (not recorded which). The receptors were gathered from a male donor with ankylosing spondylitis or in good health (not recorded which). Both conserved end residues are part of each CDR3. The D gene is left open where the match is weak. Size tells how often a clone was seen (once, few, many) or the class of an expanded clone, and some rows leave it out.

len,abundance,j_gene,d_gene,v_gene,CDR3nt,CDR3aa
14,many,TRBJ2-7,-,TRBV5-1,TGCGCCAGCAGGGCAATTGTGGCGCCCTCTGAGCAGTACTTC,CASRAIVAPSEQYF
12,many,TRBJ2-5,-,TRBV3-1,TGTGCCAGCAGCCAATTGGGGCAGGTCCAGTACTTC,CASSQLGQVQYF
15,few,TRBJ2-6,-,TRBV18,TGTGCCAGCTCACCAGTCCACTCTGGGGCCAACGTCCTGACTTTC,CASSPVHSGANVLTF
12,many,TRBJ2-1,-,TRBV20-1,TGCAGTGCCGACGGGATGTACAATGAGCAGTTCTTC,CSADGMYNEQFF
16,-,TRBJ2-2,TRBD2,TRBV9,TGTGCCAGCAGCGTAGACCCTAGCGGGGCCACCGGGGAGCTGTTTTTT,CASSVDPSGATGELFF
15,-,TRBJ2-2,-,TRBV9,TGTGCCAGCAGCGTAGCATCTGCGGGCACCGGGGAGCTGTTTTTT,CASSVASAGTGELFF
16,few,TRBJ2-2,-,TRBV7-6,TGTGCCAGCAGCTTAGCGTCGACAGGGAGGATCGGGGAGCTGTTTTTT,CASSLASTGRIGELFF
14,many,TRBJ1-1,TRBD1,TRBV28,TGTGCCAGCAGGGGGACAGCCAGATACACTGAAGCTTTCTTT,CASRGTARYTEAFF
15,many,TRBJ2-7,TRBD2,TRBV12-3/TRBV12-4,TGTGCCAGCAGAGTAGCGGGAGGCGTCTCCTACGAGCAGTACTTC,CASRVAGGVSYEQYF
16,-,TRBJ2-7,-,TRBV5-1,TGCGCCAGCAGCTTGGCTGGGGGGTCGTTCGCCTACGAGCAGTACTTC,CASSLAGGSFAYEQYF
15,many,TRBJ1-2,-,TRBV20-1,TGCAGTGCTAGTAATTTGGGGATTACGCCCTATGGCTACACCTTC,CSASNLGITPYGYTF
16,few,TRBJ2-1,TRBD2,TRBV4-3,TGCGCCAGCAGCCGCCGACTAGCGGGAGGTGGCAATGAGCAGTTCTTC,CASSRRLAGGGNEQFF
14,few,TRBJ2-3,-,TRBV28,TGTGCCAGCAGTCTAGCGTACAGCACAGATACGCAGTATTTT,CASSLAYSTDTQYF
12,many,TRBJ2-5,-,TRBV27,TGTGCCAGCCCTGCGGGATACGAGACCCAGTACTTC,CASPAGYETQYF
13,-,TRBJ2-3,-,TRBV7-8,TGTGCCAGCAGCTTAGGAGGGATTAATACGCAGTATTTT,CASSLGGINTQYF
14,few,TRBJ2-7,-,TRBV5-1,TGCGCCAGCAGCTTGGGGGTAAACTCCTACGAGCAGTACTTC,CASSLGVNSYEQYF
13,few,TRBJ2-7,-,TRBV7-2,TGTGCCAGCAGCTTCGTGGGGTCCTACGAGCAGTACTTC,CASSFVGSYEQYF
14,many,TRBJ2-7,TRBD1,TRBV12-3/TRBV12-4,TGTGCCAGCAGTTTATTCAGAGGGGGCGACGAGCAGTACTTC,CASSLFRGGDEQYF
15,few,TRBJ2-3,-,TRBV7-2,TGTGCCAGCAGCTTAGACGGGCTACACACAGATACGCAGTATTTT,CASSLDGLHTDTQYF
13,-,TRBJ2-7,TRBD2,TRBV27,TGTGCCAGCAGGGGGACTAACACCTACGAGCAGTACTTC,CASRGTNTYEQYF
18,-,TRBJ1-4,TRBD1,TRBV12-3/TRBV12-4,TGTGCCAGCTGTCCACGGGGACAGGGGATGTTGGGTTATGAAAAACTGTTTTTT,CASCPRGQGMLGYEKLFF
12,few,TRBJ1-1,-,TRBV27,TGTGCCAGCAAGGAAACGAACACTGAAGCTTTCTTT,CASKETNTEAFF
14,-,TRBJ2-5,-,TRBV29-1,TGCAGCGTCAGTCCGGGACACCTCCAAGAGACCCAGTACTTC,CSVSPGHLQETQYF
22,few,TRBJ1-5,TRBD1,TRBV24-1,TGTGCCGCCAGTGACCGGACATGTATCGACAGGGGGCGGATTTTGGACAATCAGCCCCAGCATTTT,CAASDRTCIDRGRILDNQPQHF
12,few,TRBJ2-7,-,TRBV10-3,TGTGCCATCAGTGAGAAGACCTACGAGCAGTACTTC,CAISEKTYEQYF
13,many,TRBJ2-4,-,TRBV20-1,TGCAGTGCTCAGGAGGGGGTCAAAAACATTCAGTACTTC,CSAQEGVKNIQYF
15,-,TRBJ2-7,TRBD1,TRBV20-1,TGCAGTGCTAGAGATCAGGGGGAGCTACCGGGCGAGCAGTACTTC,CSARDQGELPGEQYF
15,few,TRBJ2-3,-,TRBV5-1,TGCGCCAGCAGCTCAGGGTTCCCCAACACAGATACGCAGTATTTT,CASSSGFPNTDTQYF
14,many,TRBJ2-1,-,TRBV5-1,TGCGCCAGCAGCCCTGGTGGGGAATACAATGAGCAGTTCTTC,CASSPGGEYNEQFF
13,-,TRBJ2-3,TRBD2,TRBV5-1,TGCGCCAGCAGAGGACTAGCTCGAGGTACGCAGTATTTT,CASRGLARGTQYF
19,-,TRBJ2-6,TRBD1,TRBV2,TGTGCCTGCAGCCTAGACAGGGGCCAAGTCTCCTCTGGGGCCAACGTCCTGACTTTC,CACSLDRGQVSSGANVLTF
14,many,TRBJ2-1,-,TRBV10-3,TGTGCCATCAGTGGGGCAGCCTCCTACAATGAGCAGTTCTTC,CAISGAASYNEQFF
17,many,TRBJ2-1,TRBD2,TRBV20-1,TGCAGTGCTAGAGATATGACTAGCGGCCCGTGGTCCAATGAGCAGTTCTTC,CSARDMTSGPWSNEQFF
13,many,TRBJ2-7,-,TRBV27,TGTGCCAGCAGTCCGGCATATTCCTACGAGCAGTACTTC,CASSPAYSYEQYF
14,many,TRBJ2-5,-,TRBV24-1,TGTGCCACCAGTGATTCCGGGCCCAGGGAGACCCAGTACTTC,CATSDSGPRETQYF
14,many,TRBJ2-5,-,TRBV2,TGTGCCAGCAGCCAAGAGCGGGACATCAGAACCCAGTACTTC,CASSQERDIRTQYF
11,many,TRBJ2-7,-,TRBV28,TGCCTAGTGGGAGAGCCCTACGAGCAGTACTTC,CLVGEPYEQYF
15,-,TRBJ2-1,-,TRBV5-1,TGCGCCAGCAGTTCGACAGGGAGGGTCGACTATGTGCAGTTCTTC,CASSSTGRVDYVQFF
15,many,TRBJ2-2,-,TRBV4-3,TGCGCCAGCAGCCAAGATACCGCCAGCACCGGGGAGCTGTTTTTT,CASSQDTASTGELFF
17,many,TRBJ2-5,-,TRBV21-1,TGTGCCAGCAGCAAATATGGGAACAGGGCCGGGCAAGAGACCCAGTACTTC,CASSKYGNRAGQETQYF
17,many,TRBJ1-3,-,TRBV7-2,TGTGCCAGCAGCACCCAAACGGGGGGTAACTCTGGAAACACCATATATTTT,CASSTQTGGNSGNTIYF
15,-,TRBJ2-3,-,TRBV6-4,TGTGCCAGCATCGCCGCGGTAGCGGGCACAGATACGCAGTATTTT,CASIAAVAGTDTQYF
12,-,TRBJ2-5,-,TRBV20-1,TGCAGTGCTAGAGGGCCAATGGAGACCCAGTACTTC,CSARGPMETQYF
15,-,TRBJ2-7,TRBD2,TRBV4-3,TGCGCCAGCAGCCAAGATCTAGCGGGAGGCTACGAGCAGTACTTC,CASSQDLAGGYEQYF
16,-,TRBJ2-5,TRBD2,TRBV29-1,TGCAGCGTCGCGATCCGCTATAGCGGGATCCGGGGGACCCAGTACTTC,CSVAIRYSGIRGTQYF
15,few,TRBJ2-3,TRBD2,TRBV7-2,TGTGCCAGCAGCTCGTTTAGCGGGCCCACAGATACGCAGTATTTT,CASSSFSGPTDTQYF
15,-,TRBJ2-5,TRBD1,TRBV12-3/TRBV12-4,TGTGCCAGCAGTTCAGGGACAGTCCACCAAGAGACCCAGTACTTC,CASSSGTVHQETQYF
14,-,TRBJ2-1,TRBD1,TRBV20-1,TGCAGTGCTAGAGGGGACAGCTCCTACAATGAGCAGTTCTTC,CSARGDSSYNEQFF
11,many,TRBJ2-5,-,TRBV21-1,TGTGCCAGCAGCAAAAGGGAGACCCAGTACTTC,CASSKRETQYF
13,-,TRBJ2-7,-,TRBV4-3,TGCGCCAGCAGCCAAACAGGTTTCGGCGAGCAGTACTTC,CASSQTGFGEQYF
16,many,TRBJ2-7,TRBD1,TRBV5-1,TGCGCCAGCAGCTCACAGGGACAGGGCAGCTCCTACGAGCAGTACTTC,CASSSQGQGSSYEQYF
14,many,TRBJ2-7,TRBD2,TRBV7-2,TGTGCCAGCAGCTTTAGCGGGAGTGTAGCCGAGCAGTACTTC,CASSFSGSVAEQYF
13,many,TRBJ1-3,-,TRBV20-1,TGCAGTGCTAGAGATCAGGGCTCAACCACCATATATTTT,CSARDQGSTTIYF